This paragraph covers one T cell receptor (beta chain) sequence. Its antigen is unknown. Repertoires were generated with immunoSEQ multiplex PCR, while TCRdb's copy carries only in-frame clones and drops some. Of more than 95,000 clones in the sample, about 88% were seen once. Germline V gene data show CDR1 as LNHDA and CDR2 as SQIVND (reference sequence). This CDR3 comprises 14 residues. Unmatched junction bases numbered 9, after V lost 8 bases and J lost 5 bases. This specimen comes from a study of cytomegalovirus exposure and HLA in healthy donors. Findings and caveats of the study: According to a later analysis, TCR clusters from the first cohort tended to co-occur in the 100 to 150 validation repertoires.

The receptor's source is a woman between 18 and 30 years old in good health and CMV-seronegative. V and J are TRBV19 and TRBJ1-1; 9 bases are a match to TRBD1. The sample consisted of PBMCs. In DNA, the CDR3 is TGTGCCAGTCGGGGGACAGGGATAGTTACTGAAGCTTTCTTT. Its protein product is CASRGTGIVTEAFF.